A selection of T cell receptor beta chains follows, all from one sample in a study of blood T cells in healthy people across ages. TCRdb passed the 5' RACE reads through MiXCR, listing each CDR3 protein once. In the table there are around 1,600,000 distinct CDR3 sequences, under 55% of which are singletons. Sample: blood. Every receptor here comes from a woman younger than 35 in good health. Both conserved end residues are part of each CDR3. Each record gives: clone size, V gene, D gene, J gene, CDR3 protein, CDR3 DNA. A D gene is named only where the DNA matches it firmly. The size of a clone is reported for some rows only, either as once, few or many, or as a class for expanded clones.

size: once; V: TRBV7-2; D: .; J: TRBJ1-1; CDR3: CASSNSGAGAFF; DNA: TGTGCCAGCAGCAATTCAGGCGCCGGAGCTTTCTTT
size: .; V: TRBV10-3; D: .; J: TRBJ2-3; CDR3: CAISSLVEGQGDTQYF; DNA: TGTGCCATCAGTTCACTAGTGGAGGGGCAGGGAGATACGCAGTATTTT
size: few; V: TRBV28; D: .; J: TRBJ2-1; CDR3: CASRFLVGTQSNDGQFF; DNA: TGTGCCAGCAGATTCCTAGTCGGGACTCAGTCCAATGACGGGCAGTTCTTC
size: .; V: TRBV21-1; D: .; J: TRBJ2-7; CDR3: CASSEGEWGHEQYF; DNA: TGTGCCAGCAGCGAAGGAGAGTGGGGTCACGAGCAGTACTTC
size: .; V: TRBV7-2; D: .; J: TRBJ1-4; CDR3: CASRSGGSDEKLFF; DNA: TGTGCCAGCAGGAGCGGGGGGAGTGATGAAAAACTGTTTTTT
size: .; V: TRBV12-3/TRBV12-4; D: TRBD1; J: TRBJ2-3; CDR3: CASSKRTGVTDMQYF; DNA: TGTGCCAGCAGTAAACGGACAGGGGTCACAGATATGCAATATTTT
size: .; V: TRBV9; D: .; J: TRBJ1-2; CDR3: CASSARGSGYTF; DNA: TGTGCCAGCAGCGCGAGAGGATCTGGCTACACCTTC
size: .; V: TRBV7-2; D: .; J: TRBJ1-2; CDR3: CASSLNSGEGYTF; DNA: TGTGCCAGCAGCTTAAACTCAGGGGAGGGCTACACCTTC
size: .; V: TRBV30; D: .; J: TRBJ2-1; CDR3: CAWSPGDNEQFF; DNA: TGTGCCTGGAGTCCAGGGGACAATGAGCAGTTCTTC
size: .; V: TRBV6-5; D: TRBD2; J: TRBJ2-5; CDR3: CASSYSKLAGAETQYF; DNA: TGTGCCAGCAGTTACTCGAAACTAGCGGGAGCTGAGACCCAGTACTTC
size: .; V: TRBV20-1; D: .; J: TRBJ2-3; CDR3: CSALTGTSNPDTQYF; DNA: TGCAGTGCTCTTACAGGGACCTCAAACCCAGATACGCAGTATTTT
size: few; V: TRBV7-2; D: .; J: TRBJ2-4; CDR3: CASSFYLNIQYF; DNA: TGTGCCAGCAGCTTCTACCTAAACATTCAGTACTTC
size: .; V: TRBV6-2/TRBV6-3; D: .; J: TRBJ2-5; CDR3: CASSYFDGIGETQYF; DNA: TGTGCCAGCAGTTACTTCGACGGCATAGGAGAGACCCAGTACTTC
size: many; V: TRBV4-1; D: TRBD2; J: TRBJ2-7; CDR3: CASSQDGGGSYNEQYF; DNA: TGCGCCAGCAGCCAAGACGGGGGGGGCTCCTACAATGAGCAGTACTTC
size: many; V: TRBV7-8; D: TRBD2; J: TRBJ2-3; CDR3: CASSYSGSEDTQYF; DNA: TGTGCCAGCAGCTATAGCGGGAGCGAAGATACGCAGTATTTT
size: .; V: TRBV20-1; D: TRBD2; J: TRBJ2-1; CDR3: CSAREPAAGYANEQFF; DNA: TGCAGTGCTAGAGAACCAGCAGCGGGATACGCCAATGAGCAGTTCTTC
size: .; V: TRBV9; D: .; J: TRBJ2-6; CDR3: CASSGVIGVNVLTF; DNA: TGTGCCAGCAGCGGGGTCATCGGGGTCAACGTCCTGACTTTC
size: .; V: TRBV20-1; D: .; J: TRBJ1-2; CDR3: CSADPRVQGLYGYTF; DNA: TGCAGTGCCGACCCCAGGGTACAAGGGCTCTATGGCTACACCTTC
size: few; V: TRBV2; D: .; J: TRBJ1-1; CDR3: CASSPQAQNTEAFF; DNA: TGTGCCAGCAGTCCACAGGCTCAGAACACTGAAGCTTTCTTT
size: few; V: TRBV15; D: TRBD2; J: TRBJ2-1; CDR3: CATSPLGRALNEQFF; DNA: TGTGCCACCAGTCCCCTCGGGAGGGCCCTTAATGAGCAGTTCTTC
size: few; V: TRBV4-2; D: .; J: TRBJ1-6; CDR3: CASSQDGDSPLHF; DNA: TGTGCCAGCAGCCAAGATGGGGATTCACCCCTCCACTTT
size: few; V: TRBV12-3/TRBV12-4; D: .; J: TRBJ2-1; CDR3: CASSSQDSSGQFF; DNA: TGTGCCAGCAGTTCCCAAGACTCGTCGGGGCAGTTCTTC
size: .; V: TRBV23-1; D: .; J: TRBJ1-4; CDR3: CASSQSQISRSEKLFF; DNA: TGCGCCAGCAGTCAATCACAGATCTCCCGCAGTGAAAAACTGTTTTTT
size: .; V: TRBV20-1; D: .; J: TRBJ2-7; CDR3: CSARRYGQGGEQYF; DNA: TGCAGTGCTAGAAGGTACGGCCAAGGAGGCGAGCAGTACTTC
size: few; V: TRBV6-1; D: .; J: TRBJ2-5; CDR3: CASSELYGPWYF; DNA: TGTGCCAGCAGTGAACTGTACGGGCCTTGGTACTTC